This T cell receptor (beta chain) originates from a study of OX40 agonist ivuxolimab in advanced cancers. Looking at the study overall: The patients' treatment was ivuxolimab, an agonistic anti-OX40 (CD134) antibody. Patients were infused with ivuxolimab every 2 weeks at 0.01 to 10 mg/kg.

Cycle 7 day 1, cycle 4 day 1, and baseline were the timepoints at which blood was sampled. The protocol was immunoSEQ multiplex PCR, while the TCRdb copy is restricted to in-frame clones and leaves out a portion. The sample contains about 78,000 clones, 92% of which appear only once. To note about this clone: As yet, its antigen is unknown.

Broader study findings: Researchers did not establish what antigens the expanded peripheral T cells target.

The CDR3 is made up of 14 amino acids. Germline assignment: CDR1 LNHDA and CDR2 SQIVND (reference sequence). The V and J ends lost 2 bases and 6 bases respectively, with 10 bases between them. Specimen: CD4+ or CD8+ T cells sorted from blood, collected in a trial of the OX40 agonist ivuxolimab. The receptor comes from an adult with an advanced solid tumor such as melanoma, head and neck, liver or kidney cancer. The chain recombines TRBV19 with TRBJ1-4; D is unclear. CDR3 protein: CASSIPNLDEKLFF. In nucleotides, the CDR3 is TGTGCCAGTAGTATACCTAACCTGGATGAAAAACTGTTTTTT.